These 10 T cell receptor beta chains were sequenced from one sample in a study of T cell repertoires in cytomegalovirus infection. Using its own MiXCR run on the reads, TCRdb lists one record per CDR3 protein. The sample consists of 150,000 to 200,000 distinct CDR3 sequences, under 25% of them appearing once. Material for sequencing was PBMCs. These receptors originate from a human donor in good health (CMV status not recorded). Some clones in this sample may be carry-over from other donors' samples.

Written as DNA, the CDR3 is TGTGCCAGCCAAATTTCAGGGGTTGGGTACAATGAGCAGTTCTTC. The encoded protein is CASQISGVGYNEQFF. The V and J genes are TRBV28 and TRBJ2-1, with a tentative D call TRBD1 (6 bases). The CDR3 covers 15 residues. CDR1 and CDR2 (germline): MDHEN, SYDVKM. V shed 8 bases and J shed 4 bases, with 18 bases lying between them.

This sequence joins TRBV12-5 and TRBJ1-1; D is possibly TRBD1 (5 bases). V lost 1 base, J lost 4 bases, and 7 bases lay in between. Germline V gives CDR1 LGHNT, CDR2 FRNRAP. CDR3 size: 13 residues. In DNA form, the CDR3 reads TGTGCTAGTGGTTTGGGGGGGGTCACTGAAGCTTTCTTT. Translating it yields CASGLGGVTEAFF.

This clonotype was seen ten or more times. The rearrangement joins TRBV7-3 to TRBJ2-6, with a weak D call TRBD1 (6 bases). The germline V gene encodes CDR1 SGHTA and CDR2 FQGTGA. The length of the CDR3 is 14 residues. With 8 bases removed from V and 1 base from J, the gap between germline ends came to 9 bases. This chain's CDR3 is CASSQGSGANVLTF. CDR3 in DNA: TGTGCCAGCTCCCAGGGGTCTGGGGCCAACGTCCTGACTTTC. Looking up the rest from reference TRBV7-3 and TRBJ2-6 gives the full variable domain: GAGVSQTPSNKVTEKGKYVELRCDPISGHTALYWYRQSLGQGPEFLIYFQGTGAADDSGLPNDRFFAVRPEGSVSTLKIQRTERGDSAVYLCASSQGSGANVLTFGAGSRLTVL.

This clonotype showed up many times. The CDR3 sequence is CASRGRGGARYEQYF. The CDR3 DNA reads as TGTGCCAGCCGGGGGCGAGGGGGGGCACGCTACGAGCAGTACTTC. The chain recombines TRBV11-2 with TRBJ2-7; maybe TRBD2 (7 bases). V lost 8 bases, J lost 3 bases, and 20 bases lay in between. Germline V gene lookup returns CDR1 SGHAT and CDR2 FQNNGV. This CDR3 has 15 residues.

This clonotype was seen ten or more times. In nucleotides, the CDR3 is TGTGCCAGCAGAACAGGGGTCCCCTCTGGAAACACCATATATTTT. Translated, it gives CASRTGVPSGNTIYF. The J gene is TRBJ1-3, the V gene TRBV7-2; 7 nucleotides match TRBD1. This CDR3 is 15 amino acids long. V trimming: 6 bases; J trimming: 0 bases; junction bases outside the gene matches: 5. The germline V gene has CDR1 SGHTA and CDR2 FQGNSA.

This clonotype was recorded many times. This chain connects TRBV12-3 or TRBV12-4 to TRBJ2-1; possibly TRBD2 for D (6 bases). Trimming removed 7 bases at V and 0 bases at J, with 16 bases between. The CDR3 is 16 residues long. CDR3 protein: CASTGGLVSSYNEQFF. The DNA for the CDR3 is TGTGCCAGCACCGGGGGATTGGTGAGCTCCTACAATGAGCAGTTCTTC.

This clonotype was seen a few times. The chain employs TRBV29-1 and TRBJ1-5; no clear D gene. Between the trimmed V and J ends, which lost 7 bases and 2 bases, there was a span of 15 bases. The CDR3 consists of 14 residues. Germline values: CDR1 SQVTM, CDR2 ANQGSEA. In DNA, the CDR3 is TGCAGCGCCTTAACCGCGCTAGGCAATCAGCCCCAGCATTTT. This translates into CSALTALGNQPQHF.

This chain uses TRBV24-1 with TRBJ2-3; D is uncertain. Germline CDR1 reads KGHDR; CDR2 reads SFDVKD. This CDR3 contains 11 residues. V was shortened by 5 bases and J by 5 bases, with 4 bases between the two germline ends. DNA for the CDR3: TGTGCCACCAGTGGGGAAGATACGCAGTATTTT. Its translation: CATSGEDTQYF.

This chain links TRBV5-1 with TRBJ1-2; 7 bases are a match to TRBD1. Germline CDR1 and CDR2: SGHRS and YFSETQ. The J segment lost 4 bases and the V segment lost 5 bases, leaving 20 bases of the junction unmatched. This CDR3 has 18 amino acids. CDR3: CASSPAGFDRALPYGYTF. In DNA, the CDR3 is TGCGCCAGCAGTCCCGCGGGGTTTGACAGGGCCCTCCCCTATGGCTACACCTTC.

In the case of this clonotype: The junction departs from the called germline gene at one end, perhaps through a read error. The V gene is TRBV5-1, the J gene TRBJ1-2; D gene uncertain. This CDR3 is built from 13 residues. Germline V CDR1 and CDR2: SGHRS, YFSETQ. This CDR3 is CASRSRSLWITGF. CDR3 nucleotide sequence: TGCGCCAGCAGATCTAGGTCCCTCTGGATAACTGGCTTC.